A selection of T cell receptor beta chains follows, all from one sample in a study of blood T cell repertoires in COVID-19. The assay was immunoSEQ multiplex PCR, and TCRdb's table has in-frame clones only and misses some. The sample has about 170,000 clones, about 88% seen once. Sequenced sample: peripheral blood. These receptors all stem from a woman older than 75 in a cohort sampled during active or convalescent COVID-19. Each CDR3 is given with its conserved first and last residue. Each record gives: V gene, clone size, D gene, J gene, CDR3 DNA, CDR3 protein. D genes are given only for firm matches. Where a row states a size, it is once, few, many or the class of an expanded clone; other rows omit it.

v_gene: TRBV4-3; abundance: NA; d_gene: NA; j_gene: TRBJ1-6; CDR3nt: TGCGCCAGCAGCCAAGATAGCAGCCAGTCCTATAATTCACCCCTCCACTTT; CDR3aa: CASSQDSSQSYNSPLHF
v_gene: TRBV24-1; abundance: NA; d_gene: TRBD1; j_gene: TRBJ2-3; CDR3nt: TGTGCCACCAGTGAGGGGGACAGGCTCACAGATACGCAGTATTTT; CDR3aa: CATSEGDRLTDTQYF
v_gene: TRBV3-1/TRBV3-2; abundance: NA; d_gene: NA; j_gene: TRBJ2-2; CDR3nt: TGTGCCAGCAGCCTGACTCGCGCGTCCGGGGAGCTGTTTTTT; CDR3aa: CASSLTRASGELFF
v_gene: TRBV13; abundance: NA; d_gene: TRBD1; j_gene: TRBJ1-6; CDR3nt: TGTGCCAGCAGCTCTGCCCCCCGGACAGGGAATTCACCCCTCCACTTT; CDR3aa: CASSSAPRTGNSPLHF
v_gene: TRBV20-1; abundance: NA; d_gene: NA; j_gene: TRBJ2-5; CDR3nt: TGCAGTGCTAGTGGAACTAGCTGGAACGTGGAGACCCAGTACTTC; CDR3aa: CSASGTSWNVETQYF
v_gene: TRBV3-1/TRBV3-2; abundance: NA; d_gene: NA; j_gene: TRBJ2-7; CDR3nt: TGTGCCAGCAGCCTGCGGACTGCCTCCTACGAGCAGTACTTC; CDR3aa: CASSLRTASYEQYF
v_gene: TRBV2; abundance: NA; d_gene: NA; j_gene: TRBJ2-5; CDR3nt: TGTGCCAGCAGTGCGTCAGGGGTGCCGGAGACCCAGTACTTC; CDR3aa: CASSASGVPETQYF
v_gene: TRBV7-8; abundance: once; d_gene: NA; j_gene: TRBJ1-1; CDR3nt: TGTGCCAGCAGCAAGGAGTCGGGAGGAAGGGAAGCTTTCTTT; CDR3aa: CASSKESGGREAFF
v_gene: TRBV27; abundance: few; d_gene: TRBD1; j_gene: TRBJ1-2; CDR3nt: TGTGCCAGCAGTTTCGTATCAGGGACAGGGGTCTATGGCTACACCTTC; CDR3aa: CASSFVSGTGVYGYTF
v_gene: TRBV5-1; abundance: NA; d_gene: NA; j_gene: TRBJ1-1; CDR3nt: TGCGCCAGCAGCCTAGGGGTGCGGCGGGAGAACACTGAAGCTTTCTTT; CDR3aa: CASSLGVRRENTEAFF
v_gene: TRBV2; abundance: NA; d_gene: NA; j_gene: TRBJ1-4; CDR3nt: TGTGCCAGCAGTGAAGAGACAGGACACTTTGCAACTAATGAAAAACTGTTTTTT; CDR3aa: CASSEETGHFATNEKLFF
v_gene: TRBV7-2; abundance: NA; d_gene: NA; j_gene: TRBJ2-3; CDR3nt: TGTGCCAGCAGCTTAGTTGCGGGACGCACAGATACGCAGTATTTT; CDR3aa: CASSLVAGRTDTQYF
v_gene: TRBV9; abundance: NA; d_gene: TRBD2; j_gene: TRBJ2-1; CDR3nt: TGTGCCAGCAGCGTCGGACTAGCGGGTACTGAGCAGTTCTTC; CDR3aa: CASSVGLAGTEQFF
v_gene: TRBV24-1; abundance: NA; d_gene: NA; j_gene: TRBJ2-5; CDR3nt: TGTGCCACCAGTGAGGCGGCAGGGAGGGAGACCCAGTACTTC; CDR3aa: CATSEAAGRETQYF
v_gene: TRBV3-1/TRBV3-2; abundance: NA; d_gene: TRBD1; j_gene: TRBJ2-7; CDR3nt: TGTGCCAGCAGCCAAGCGCCGGGACAGGGGGCAGAGCAGTACTTC; CDR3aa: CASSQAPGQGAEQYF
v_gene: TRBV11-3; abundance: NA; d_gene: TRBD2; j_gene: TRBJ2-7; CDR3nt: TGTGCCAGCAGCTTAGATGGGGGGGAAGCCGAGCAGTACTTC; CDR3aa: CASSLDGGEAEQYF
v_gene: TRBV4-1; abundance: NA; d_gene: TRBD2; j_gene: TRBJ2-1; CDR3nt: TGCGCCAGCAGCCAAGAGATCGGGAGGGCCTTTAGCAATGAGCAGTTCTTC; CDR3aa: CASSQEIGRAFSNEQFF
v_gene: TRBV20-1; abundance: NA; d_gene: NA; j_gene: TRBJ1-5; CDR3nt: TGCAGTGCTAGTAAGGAGTGGCAGCCCCAGCATTTT; CDR3aa: CSASKEWQPQHF
v_gene: TRBV9; abundance: NA; d_gene: TRBD2; j_gene: TRBJ2-1; CDR3nt: TGTGCCAGCAGCGTAGAAAGTCTAGCGGGTGGAGAGCAGTTCTTC; CDR3aa: CASSVESLAGGEQFF
v_gene: TRBV6-5; abundance: NA; d_gene: NA; j_gene: TRBJ1-2; CDR3nt: TGTGCCAGCAGGCGATCAAATAACAGGAACTATGGCTACACCTTC; CDR3aa: CASRRSNNRNYGYTF
v_gene: TRBV24-1; abundance: once; d_gene: NA; j_gene: TRBJ1-4; CDR3nt: TGTGCCACCAGTCGGGGTTTCAATGAAAAACTGTTTTTT; CDR3aa: CATSRGFNEKLFF
v_gene: TRBV24-1; abundance: NA; d_gene: TRBD1; j_gene: TRBJ2-1; CDR3nt: TGTGCCACCAGTGATTTACGGACAGGTGCCAATGAGCAGTTCTTC; CDR3aa: CATSDLRTGANEQFF
v_gene: TRBV14; abundance: once; d_gene: TRBD2; j_gene: TRBJ2-3; CDR3nt: TGTGCCAGCACAGCTAGCGGGTCTCGAGATACGCAGTATTTT; CDR3aa: CASTASGSRDTQYF
v_gene: TRBV28; abundance: NA; d_gene: TRBD1; j_gene: TRBJ2-7; CDR3nt: TGTGCCAGCAGTTTTCGGGGACAGGGAGGAAAGGAGCGCGAGCAGTACTTC; CDR3aa: CASSFRGQGGKEREQYF
v_gene: TRBV5-1; abundance: NA; d_gene: NA; j_gene: TRBJ2-3; CDR3nt: TGCGCCAGCAGCTTGGCCGGACTATCCCAAGATACGCAGTATTTT; CDR3aa: CASSLAGLSQDTQYF
v_gene: TRBV10-3; abundance: NA; d_gene: TRBD1; j_gene: TRBJ1-2; CDR3nt: TGTGCCATCTTTCGGGACAGGACGTATGGCTACACCTTC; CDR3aa: CAIFRDRTYGYTF
v_gene: TRBV4-1; abundance: NA; d_gene: TRBD2; j_gene: TRBJ2-1; CDR3nt: TGCGCCAGCAGCCAAGATCGGAGCGGGAGGGCGGGTAATGAGCAGTTCTTC; CDR3aa: CASSQDRSGRAGNEQFF
v_gene: TRBV7-2; abundance: NA; d_gene: NA; j_gene: TRBJ1-5; CDR3nt: TGTGCCAGCAGCTTTAGCGTCCCCGGGACACCGATTCGGCCCCAGCATTTT; CDR3aa: CASSFSVPGTPIRPQHF
v_gene: TRBV7-6; abundance: few; d_gene: TRBD1; j_gene: TRBJ2-2; CDR3nt: TGTGCCAGCAGCTTACGTGGACAGGGGATTCTCAGCACCGGGGAGCTGTTTTTT; CDR3aa: CASSLRGQGILSTGELFF
v_gene: TRBV7-9; abundance: NA; d_gene: TRBD1; j_gene: TRBJ1-5; CDR3nt: TGTGCCAGCAGCTCAGGGGGCCCTCGGCCCCAGCATTTT; CDR3aa: CASSSGGPRPQHF